This is a list of T cell receptor beta chains from one sample in a study of T cells after posttransplantation cyclophosphamide. The assay was immunoSEQ multiplex PCR, and TCRdb's table has in-frame clones only and misses some. The sample consists of fewer than 35,000 clones, 75% to 95% of them appearing once. Source material: naive CD4+ T cells sorted from blood. Receptors originate from a man in his thirties or forties in good health and a related stem cell transplant donor. Each CDR3 is given with its conserved first and last residue. D genes are given only for firm matches. Clone size, where shown, is once, few, many, or a class for clones that have expanded.

>TRBJ1-4|-|-|14|TRBV19
CASSKGLTNEKLFF
TGTGCCAGTAGTAAGGGACTGACTAATGAAAAACTGTTTTTT
>TRBJ1-6|-|-|13|TRBV6-5
CASRGREDSPLHF
TGTGCCTCCCGGGGCAGGGAGGATTCACCCCTCCACTTT
>TRBJ2-1|-|-|15|TRBV19
CASSPRDSNYNEQFF
TGTGCCAGTAGTCCTCGGGACTCCAACTACAATGAGCAGTTCTTC
>TRBJ1-1|once|TRBD1|16|TRBV5-1
CASSPTQGAVNTEAFF
TGCGCCAGCAGCCCTACTCAGGGGGCGGTGAACACTGAAGCTTTCTTT
>TRBJ1-3|-|-|16|TRBV19
CASRGIRDTAGNTIYF
TGTGCCAGTAGGGGGATCCGGGACACCGCGGGAAACACCATATATTTT
>TRBJ2-7|-|-|14|TRBV27
CASSWTGTTYEQYF
TGTGCCAGCAGTTGGACAGGGACTACCTACGAGCAGTACTTC
>TRBJ1-1|-|-|14|TRBV5-1
CASSPKTGATEAFF
TGCGCCAGCAGCCCGAAAACAGGTGCCACTGAAGCTTTCTTT
>TRBJ1-1|-|TRBD1|15|TRBV7-9
CASSPTTGLNTEAFF
TGTGCCAGCAGCCCGACGACAGGGCTGAACACTGAAGCTTTCTTT
>TRBJ1-1|-|-|14|TRBV2
CASSVGGVGTEAFF
TGTGCCAGCAGTGTAGGGGGGGTGGGCACTGAAGCTTTCTTT
>TRBJ2-7|-|-|14|TRBV5-1
CASSLTGAQGEQYF
TGCGCCAGCAGCTTGACAGGAGCCCAGGGGGAGCAGTACTTC
>TRBJ2-1|-|TRBD2|17|TRBV5-1
CASSSAGGASSYNEQFF
TGCGCCAGCAGCTCAGCGGGGGGCGCCAGCTCCTACAATGAGCAGTTCTTC
>TRBJ2-5|-|-|13|TRBV19
CASSIFGEETQYF
TGTGCCAGTAGTATATTTGGGGAGGAGACCCAGTACTTC
>TRBJ1-1|-|-|13|TRBV6-6
CASRSTGFTEAFF
TGTGCCAGCAGATCGACAGGTTTCACTGAAGCTTTCTTT
>TRBJ1-1|few|-|13|TRBV10-3
CAISEYQGTEAFF
TGTGCCATCAGTGAGTATCAGGGCACTGAAGCTTTCTTT
>TRBJ2-3|-|TRBD2|17|TRBV11-2
CASSLTSGGASTDTQYF
TGTGCCAGCAGCTTGACTAGCGGGGGGGCTAGCACAGATACGCAGTATTTT
>TRBJ1-4|-|TRBD1|16|TRBV5-1
CASSRLQGATNEKLFF
TGCGCCAGCAGCAGGTTACAGGGGGCGACTAATGAAAAACTGTTTTTT
>TRBJ1-6|-|-|12|TRBV7-9
CASGGNNSPLHF
TGTGCCAGCGGAGGGAATAATTCCCCCCTCCACTTT
>TRBJ2-1|-|-|15|TRBV6-5
CASSYRGYSYNEQFF
TGTGCCAGCAGTTACCGGGGATACTCCTACAATGAGCAGTTCTTC
>TRBJ2-5|-|-|14|TRBV29-1
CSVDRDWGRETQYF
TGCAGCGTTGACAGGGACTGGGGACGAGAGACCCAGTACTTC
>TRBJ2-1|few|TRBD2|14|TRBV28
CASRPGGPHNEQFF
TGTGCCAGCAGACCGGGGGGGCCCCACAATGAGCAGTTCTTC
>TRBJ1-6|-|TRBD1|15|TRBV11-1
CASSGQGALNSPLHF
TGTGCCAGCAGCGGACAGGGGGCGCTTAATTCACCCCTCCACTTT
>TRBJ2-1|-|-|16|TRBV11-3
CASSLDPQASRNEQFF
TGTGCCAGCAGCTTAGATCCACAGGCCAGTCGCAATGAGCAGTTCTTC